The sequence of this TCR beta chain was determined in a study of blood T cell repertoires in COVID-19. About the research overall: Acute and convalescent COVID-19 samples came from the United States, Italy and Spain.

Sequenced by immunoSEQ multiplex PCR; TCRdb stores in-frame clones only, minus some. The sample lists about 300,000 clones; 87% were seen once. Germline CDR1 is MNHEY and CDR2 is SVGAGI. CDR3 length equals 12 residues. V shed 6 bases and J 7 bases; nucleotides not matched to a gene: 3. The receptor's source is a woman aged 25 to 45 who had recovered from COVID-19. The sequencing input was PBMCs or T cells enriched from blood (not recorded which). This sequence joins TRBV6-5 and TRBJ1-2, with 9 nucleotides matching TRBD1. CDR3 region: CASRQGASGYTF. CDR3 DNA sequence: TGTGCCAGCAGACAGGGGGCGAGTGGCTACACCTTC.